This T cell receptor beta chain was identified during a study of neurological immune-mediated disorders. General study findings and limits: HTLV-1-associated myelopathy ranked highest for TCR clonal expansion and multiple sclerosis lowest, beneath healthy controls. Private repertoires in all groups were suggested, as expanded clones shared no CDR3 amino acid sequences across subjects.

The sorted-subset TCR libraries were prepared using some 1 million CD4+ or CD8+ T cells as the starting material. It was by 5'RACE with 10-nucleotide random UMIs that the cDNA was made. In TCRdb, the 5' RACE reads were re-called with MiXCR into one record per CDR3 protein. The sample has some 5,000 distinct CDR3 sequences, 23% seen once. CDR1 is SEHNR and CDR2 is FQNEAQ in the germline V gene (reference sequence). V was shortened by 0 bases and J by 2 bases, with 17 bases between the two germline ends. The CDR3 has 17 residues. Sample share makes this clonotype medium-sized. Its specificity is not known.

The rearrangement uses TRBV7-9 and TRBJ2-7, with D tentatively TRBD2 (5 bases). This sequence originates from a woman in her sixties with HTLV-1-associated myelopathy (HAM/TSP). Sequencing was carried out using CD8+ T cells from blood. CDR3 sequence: CASSLARDGRATYEQYF. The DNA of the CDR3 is TGTGCCAGCAGCTTAGCCCGGGATGGGCGGGCTACCTACGAGCAGTACTTC.